This T cell receptor beta chain comes out of a study of blood T cell repertoires in COVID-19. Across the whole study: Italy, Spain and the United States were the sources of the convalescent and acute COVID-19 samples. From T cells, B-cell-depleted T cells, or PBMCs came the material, which was cDNA or gDNA.

Points on this clone: At one of its ends the junction is not consistent with the germline gene, which may arise from a read error.

Original processing methods: For nucleated cells, counts were estimated from reference gene primer amplification. Clones were read by immunoSEQ multiplex PCR, and TCRdb kept only the in-frame ones, dropping some. The V and J calls and the clone size are those of that table, but D and trimming were determined from the DNA. The profile covers roughly 200,000 clones, with around four fifths appearing a single time and more than 25% taken by the ten largest. This CDR3 region has 13 residues. Germline V gene lookup returns CDR1 SGHTA and CDR2 FQGNSA. Input material: peripheral blood. The V call is TRBV7-2, the J call TRBJ2-7; weak D call: TRBD2 (5 bases). This receptor was obtained from a middle-aged man with acute or convalescent COVID-19. In DNA form, the CDR3 reads TGTGCCAGCAGCTTAATGTCTAGCTCAGACGATTTTTTC. This encodes CASSLMSSSDDFF.